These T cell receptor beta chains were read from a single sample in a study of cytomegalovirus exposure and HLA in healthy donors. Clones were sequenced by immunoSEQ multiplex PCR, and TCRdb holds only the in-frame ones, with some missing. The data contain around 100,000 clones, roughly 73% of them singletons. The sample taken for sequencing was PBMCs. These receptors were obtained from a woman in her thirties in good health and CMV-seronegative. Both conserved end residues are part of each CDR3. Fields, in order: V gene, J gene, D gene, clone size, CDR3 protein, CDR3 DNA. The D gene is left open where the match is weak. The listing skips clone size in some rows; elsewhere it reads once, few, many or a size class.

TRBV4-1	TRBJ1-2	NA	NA	CASSHLQGGYGYTF	TGCGCCAGCAGCCATTTACAGGGTGGCTATGGCTACACCTTC
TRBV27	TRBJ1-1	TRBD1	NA	CASSSPGGTEAFF	TGTGCCAGCAGTTCTCCAGGGGGAACTGAAGCTTTCTTT
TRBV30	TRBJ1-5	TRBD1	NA	CAWSEGQVNNQPQHF	TGTGCCTGGAGTGAGGGACAGGTTAATAATCAGCCCCAGCATTTT
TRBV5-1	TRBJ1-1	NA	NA	CASSLAAQGGVNTEAFF	TGCGCCAGCAGCTTGGCCGCGCAGGGTGGGGTGAACACTGAAGCTTTCTTT
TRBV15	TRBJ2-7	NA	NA	CATSRDEKQAEQYF	TGTGCCACCAGCAGAGATGAAAAACAGGCCGAGCAGTACTTC
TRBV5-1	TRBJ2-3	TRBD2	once	CASSPRSTSGMGTDTQYF	TGCGCCAGCAGCCCTCGCTCTACTAGCGGGATGGGCACAGATACGCAGTATTTT
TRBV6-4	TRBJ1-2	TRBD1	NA	CASSAAADRPYGYTF	TGTGCCAGCAGTGCGGCTGCGGACAGGCCCTATGGCTACACCTTC
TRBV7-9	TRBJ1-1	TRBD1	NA	CASSLGGQAAFF	TGTGCCAGCAGCTTGGGAGGACAGGCCGCTTTCTTT
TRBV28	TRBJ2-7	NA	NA	CASSLYRYEQYF	TGTGCCAGCAGTTTATACCGGTACGAGCAGTACTTC
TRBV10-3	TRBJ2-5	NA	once	CAIKAGPQETQYF	TGTGCCATCAAGGCGGGGCCCCAAGAGACCCAGTACTTC
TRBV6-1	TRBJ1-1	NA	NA	CASFDGGGTEAFF	TGTGCCAGCTTTGACGGGGGTGGCACTGAAGCTTTCTTT
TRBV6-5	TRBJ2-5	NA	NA	CASSSREETQYF	TGTGCCAGCAGTTCCAGGGAAGAGACCCAGTACTTC
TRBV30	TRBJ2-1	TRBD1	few	CAWSPISGQEQFF	TGTGCCTGGAGCCCCATTTCGGGACAGGAGCAGTTCTTC
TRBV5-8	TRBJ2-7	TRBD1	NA	CASSGTGGSYEQYF	TGTGCCAGCAGTGGCACAGGGGGCTCCTACGAGCAGTACTTC
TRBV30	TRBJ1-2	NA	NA	CAWSLLPNYGYTF	TGTGCCTGGAGTTTACTGCCTAACTATGGCTACACCTTC
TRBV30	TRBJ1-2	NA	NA	CAWSVPAGYGYTF	TGTGCCTGGAGTGTACCGGCAGGTTATGGCTACACCTTC
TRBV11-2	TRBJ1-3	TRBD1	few	CASSFRQGNAGNTIYF	TGTGCCAGCAGCTTTCGACAGGGTAACGCTGGAAACACCATATATTTT
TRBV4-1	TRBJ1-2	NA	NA	CASSQEGRAGGYTF	TGCGCCAGCAGCCAAGAGGGCAGGGCAGGTGGCTACACCTTC
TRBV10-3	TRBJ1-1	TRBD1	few	CAIKDRGQTEAFF	TGTGCCATCAAAGACAGGGGGCAAACTGAAGCTTTCTTT
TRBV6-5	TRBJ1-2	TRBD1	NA	CASRKGQGLGYTF	TGTGCCAGCAGGAAGGGACAGGGTCTAGGCTACACCTTC
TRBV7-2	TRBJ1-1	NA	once	CASSLFPGGTTEAFF	TGTGCCAGCAGCTTATTCCCCGGAGGGACCACTGAAGCTTTCTTT
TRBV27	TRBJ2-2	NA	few	CASSIYKNTGELFF	TGTGCCAGCAGCATTTACAAGAACACCGGGGAGCTGTTTTTT
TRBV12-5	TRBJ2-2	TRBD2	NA	CASGLVPKETSGRQGELFF	TGTGCTAGTGGTTTGGTACCAAAAGAGACTAGCGGGAGGCAGGGGGAGCTGTTTTTT
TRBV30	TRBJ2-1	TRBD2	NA	CAWAVAGGPPYNEQFF	TGTGCCTGGGCGGTAGCGGGGGGGCCCCCCTACAATGAGCAGTTCTTC
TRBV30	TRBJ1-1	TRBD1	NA	CAWSVTRGTEAFF	TGTGCCTGGAGTGTCACCAGGGGGACTGAAGCTTTCTTT
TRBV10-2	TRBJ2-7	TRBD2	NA	CASSEGGREGYYEQYF	TGCGCCAGCAGTGAAGGGGGGCGGGAGGGTTACTACGAGCAGTACTTC
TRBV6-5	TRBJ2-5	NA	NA	CASRRSGASQETQYF	TGTGCCAGCAGGAGATCAGGGGCGAGCCAAGAGACCCAGTACTTC
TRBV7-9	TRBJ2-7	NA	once	CASSAGDRYEQYF	TGTGCCAGCAGCGCTGGCGACAGGTACGAGCAGTACTTC
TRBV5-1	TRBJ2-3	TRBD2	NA	CASASGRSADTQYF	TGCGCCAGCGCCAGCGGGAGGAGTGCAGATACGCAGTATTTT
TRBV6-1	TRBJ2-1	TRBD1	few	CASSARTGSGNEQFF	TGTGCCAGCAGTGCCCGGACAGGGTCGGGGAATGAGCAGTTCTTC
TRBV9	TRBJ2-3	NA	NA	CASSVVPGATDTQYF	TGTGCCAGCAGCGTAGTCCCGGGAGCGACAGATACGCAGTATTTT
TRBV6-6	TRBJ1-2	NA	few	CASSYSNRDGYTF	TGTGCCAGCAGTTACTCGAACAGGGATGGCTACACCTTC
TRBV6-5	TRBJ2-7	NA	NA	CASSYSGESYEQYF	TGTGCCAGCAGTTACTCCGGGGAGTCCTACGAGCAGTACTTC
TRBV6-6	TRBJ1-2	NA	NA	CASMGGSSNYGYTF	TGTGCCAGCATGGGCGGGTCGAGCAACTATGGCTACACCTTC
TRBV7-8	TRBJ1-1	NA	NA	CASSLTGDTEAFF	TGTGCCAGCAGCCTTACAGGAGACACTGAAGCTTTCTTT